This T cell receptor (beta chain) was obtained from a study of post-analysis software for immune sequencing data. About the research overall: Progressive-relapsing, secondary progressive and relapsing-remitting multiple sclerosis were among the disease courses included. Overall study results and limits: Normalized Chao1 diversity was significantly lower in multiple sclerosis patients than in controls.

The library was made from cDNA and included unique molecular identifiers. TCRdb called the PCR reads again in MiXCR, with one record for every CDR3 protein. Of about 460,000 distinct CDR3 sequences listed, around 40% are singletons. As concerns this clonotype: Its target is unknown.

This receptor was obtained from a girl between 10 and 17 years old with multiple sclerosis. Sequencing used blood.

CDR3 coding DNA: TGTGCCAGCAGCGCCCGAGGGGACATTCAGTACTTC. Its translation: CASSARGDIQYF. The rearrangement joins TRBV7-2 to TRBJ2-4, with D perhaps being TRBD1 or TRBD2 (5 bases each). Germline V CDR1 and CDR2: SGHTA, FQGNSA. This CDR3 has 12 residues. V was shortened by 5 bases and J by 8 bases, with 10 bases between the two germline ends. Together with reference TRBV7-2 and TRBJ2-4, the CDR3 gives the full variable domain: GAGVSQSPSNKVTEKGKDVELRCDPISGHTALYWYRQSLGQGLEFLIYFQGNSAPDKSGLPSDRFSAERTGGSVSTLTIQRTQQEDSAVYLCASSARGDIQYFGAGTRLSVL.